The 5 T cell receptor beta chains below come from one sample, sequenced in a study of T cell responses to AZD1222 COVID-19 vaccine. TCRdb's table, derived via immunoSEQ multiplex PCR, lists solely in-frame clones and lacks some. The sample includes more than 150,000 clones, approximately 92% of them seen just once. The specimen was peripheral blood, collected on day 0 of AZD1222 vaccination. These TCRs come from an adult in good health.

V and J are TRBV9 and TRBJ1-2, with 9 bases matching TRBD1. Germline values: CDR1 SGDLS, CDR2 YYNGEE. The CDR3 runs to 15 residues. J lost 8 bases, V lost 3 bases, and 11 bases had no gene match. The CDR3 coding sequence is TGTGCCAGCAGCGCCCACTGGGACAGGGCGGAGGGCTACACCTTC. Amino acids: CASSAHWDRAEGYTF.

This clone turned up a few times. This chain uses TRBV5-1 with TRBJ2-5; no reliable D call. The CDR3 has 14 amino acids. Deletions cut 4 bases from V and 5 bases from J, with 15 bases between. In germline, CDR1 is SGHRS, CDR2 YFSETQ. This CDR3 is CASSPTVSEETQYF. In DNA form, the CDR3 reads TGCGCCAGCAGCCCGACGGTTTCTGAGGAGACCCAGTACTTC.

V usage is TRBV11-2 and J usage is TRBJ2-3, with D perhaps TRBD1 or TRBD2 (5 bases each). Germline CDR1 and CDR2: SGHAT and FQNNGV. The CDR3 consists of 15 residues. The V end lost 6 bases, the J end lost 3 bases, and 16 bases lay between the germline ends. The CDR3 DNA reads TGTGCCAGCAGGGGTTTTCGGGACGGGACAGATACGCAGTATTTT. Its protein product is CASRGFRDGTDTQYF.

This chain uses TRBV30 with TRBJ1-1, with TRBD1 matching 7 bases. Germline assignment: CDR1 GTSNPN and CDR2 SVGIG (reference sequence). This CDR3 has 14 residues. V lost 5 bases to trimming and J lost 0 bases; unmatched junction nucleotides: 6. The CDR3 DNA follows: TGTGCCTGGGACCGGACAGGAATGAACACTGAAGCTTTCTTT. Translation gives CAWDRTGMNTEAFF. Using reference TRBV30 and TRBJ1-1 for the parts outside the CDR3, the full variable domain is SQTIHQWPATLVQPVGSPLSLECTVEGTSNPNLYWYRQAAGRGLQLLFYSVGIGQISSEVPQNLSASRPQDRQFILSSKKLLLSDSGFYLCAWDRTGMNTEAFFGQGTRLTVV.

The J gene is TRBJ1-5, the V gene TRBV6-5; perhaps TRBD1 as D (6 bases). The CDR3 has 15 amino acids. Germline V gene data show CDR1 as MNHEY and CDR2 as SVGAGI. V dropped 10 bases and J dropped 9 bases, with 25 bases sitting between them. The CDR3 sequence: CATRTLQGSSGPQHF. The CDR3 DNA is TGTGCCACCAGGACACTACAGGGTTCCTCAGGGCCCCAGCATTTT.